What follows is one TCR beta chain and its context. Sequenced by immunoSEQ multiplex PCR; TCRdb stores in-frame clones only, minus some. Here the sample spans 2,500 to 3,500 clones, roughly 90% being singletons. The data belong to a study of somatic mutations in cytotoxic T cells in rheumatoid arthritis. CD4+ and CD8+ cells were isolated by positive magnetic bead selection, with purity checked by flow cytometry. The CDR3 extends over 12 amino acids. Trimming took 0 bases from V and 10 from J, leaving 10 bases between them. Germline-derived CDR1 and CDR2 are SGHDT and YYEEEE. This TCR was sampled from a woman aged 60-70 years with rheumatoid arthritis. The sequencing sample was made of CD8+ T cells sorted from blood. The genes are TRBV5-6 and TRBJ1-1; D uncertain. CDR3: CASSLVEGIAFF. The CDR3 nucleotides read TGTGCCAGCAGCTTGGTGGAGGGAATAGCTTTCTTT.